The 28 T cell receptor beta chains in this list originate from one sample, sequenced in a study of T cells in Graves' hyperthyroidism and ophthalmopathy (dated 2019 in TCRdb). Library generation was performed with multiplex PCR. Sequencing took place on an Illumina HiSeq 2000. TCR beta CDR3 regions were amplified from RNA transcripts. The first round of RT-PCR for the TCR CDR3 was performed with the HTBI primer set and the Qiagen OneStep RT-PCR kit. TCRdb's own reprocessing of the public reads used fastp at Q25 and MiXCR and kept productive beta chains. Merged by CDR3 protein, the rows form single entries marked with the most common genes and DNA. The sample table holds about 510,000 distinct CDR3 sequences, of which 12% to 15% were seen once. Of the sample, roughly 14% is held by the ten largest clones. Sequencing used blood. Receptors were obtained from a woman in her thirties or forties with Graves' hyperthyroidism.

The chain uses TRBV6-4 and TRBJ1-6; D possibly corresponds to TRBD1 (6 bases). Germline V gene lookup returns CDR1 MRHNA and CDR2 SNTAGT. The CDR3 length is 14 residues. V gave up 6 bases and J gave up 8 bases, with 14 bases separating them. CDR3 in DNA: TGTGCCAGCAGCGTTACAGGGTTGGATTCACCCCTCCACTTT. It yields the protein CASSVTGLDSPLHF.

The table lists this clonotype with many counts. The genes are TRBV3-1 and TRBJ2-2, with TRBD2 matching over 9 bases. The CDR3 has 18 amino acids. In germline, CDR1 is LGHDT, CDR2 YNNKEL (reference sequence). The ends lost 0 bases at V and 6 bases at J; junction bases unmatched: 11. The CDR3 loop is CASSQDLMSSGISGELFF. Written as DNA, the CDR3 is TGTGCCAGCAGCCAAGATCTAATGTCTAGCGGGATCTCCGGGGAGCTGTTTTTT.

The CDR3, as DNA: TGTGCCAGCAGGCCTGACAGGGCGCGGGGCTACACCTTC. Protein: CASRPDRARGYTF. This rearrangement joins TRBV25-1 to TRBJ1-2; TRBD1 matches 7 bases. Germline lookup yields CDR1 MGHDK and CDR2 SYGVNS. V dropped 6 bases and J dropped 8; count of bases not matched to a gene: 9. The length of the CDR3 is 13 residues.

V usage is TRBV5-1 and J usage is TRBJ2-7; the match to TRBD2 covers 14 bases. The CDR3 loop spans 13 amino acids. The germline V gene encodes CDR1 SGHRS and CDR2 YFSETQ. With 7 bases clipped from V and 6 bases from J, the junction kept 3 bases outside the gene matches. The CDR3 protein is CASLGLAGGEQYF. In nucleotides, the CDR3 is TGCGCCAGCTTAGGACTAGCGGGAGGCGAGCAGTACTTC.

There are many counts of this clonotype. The CDR3 sequence: CASSPNGQVQNTEAFF. For the CDR3, the DNA is TGTGCCAGCAGTCCCAACGGACAGGTTCAGAACACTGAAGCTTTCTTT. The J gene is TRBJ1-1, the V gene TRBV12-3 or TRBV12-4, with TRBD1 matching over 7 bases. The CDR3 covers 16 residues. V trimming: 5 bases; J trimming: 1 base; junction bases outside the gene matches: 10.

This clonotype occurred many times. This chain joins TRBV11-2 and TRBJ1-1, with TRBD1 matching over 8 bases. The CDR3 runs 17 residues. The J segment lost 7 bases and the V segment lost 2 bases, leaving 15 bases of the junction unmatched. CDR1 and CDR2 (germline): SGHAT, FQNNGV. The CDR3 sequence is CASSLYAGGLGSGEAFF. The CDR3 nucleotides are TGTGCCAGCAGCTTATACGCAGGGGGCTTAGGGAGCGGTGAAGCTTTCTTT.

This clonotype appeared many times. The chain combines TRBV27 with TRBJ2-5; D is ambiguous. V lost 0 bases and J 9 bases, leaving 17 bases between the germline ends. The CDR3 has 15 residues. Germline V lookup: CDR1 MNHEY, CDR2 SMNVEV (reference sequence). CDR3 nucleotide sequence: TGTGCCAGCAGTTTATCAAGCGCCAGAGCTAGGGCCCAGTACTTC. It is translated as CASSLSSARARAQYF.

This clonotype was picked up a small number of times. V gene TRBV28 combines with J gene TRBJ1-3, with a possible D match to TRBD1 (6 bases). Germline loops: CDR1 MDHEN, CDR2 SYDVKM. Trimming removed 0 bases from V and 0 bases from J, with 12 bases in between. This CDR3 is 17 amino acids long. The CDR3, as DNA: TGTGCCAGCAGTTTATGGACAGGCCAGAGCTCTGGAAACACCATATATTTT. Amino acids: CASSLWTGQSSGNTIYF. The whole variable domain, remainder taken from reference TRBV28 and TRBJ1-3, is DVKVTQSSRYLVKRTGEKVFLECVQDMDHENMFWYRQDPGLGLRLIYFSYDVKMKEKGDIPEGYSVSREKKERFSLILESASTNQTSMYLCASSLWTGQSSGNTIYFGEGSWLTVV.

In its sample, this clonotype was seen many times. The V and J genes are TRBV24-1 and TRBJ1-5; TRBD1 matches at 8 bases. The V gene's germline CDR1 is KGHDR and CDR2 SFDVKD. J lost 4 bases, V lost 10 bases, and 11 bases had no gene match. The CDR3 runs to 15 residues. In nucleotides, the CDR3 is TGTGCCACTGCGCCGACAGGGGTTCGAAATCAGCCCCAGCATTTT. Its protein is CATAPTGVRNQPQHF.

For this clonotype: This clone may be a read error of a much larger clone one base away. In DNA form, the CDR3 reads TGTGCCAGCAGCCCCAACGGGAACACCGGGGAGCTGTTTTTT. Amino acid sequence: CASSPNGNTGELFF. This rearrangement joins TRBV3-1 to TRBJ2-2; D uncertain. The germline V gene encodes CDR1 LGHDT and CDR2 YNNKEL (reference sequence). CDR3 length: 14 amino acids. V was pared by 4 bases and J by 1 base, with 7 bases between.

This clonotype was counted many times. This rearrangement joins TRBV28 to TRBJ1-2, with D possibly TRBD1 on 6 matching bases. V gave up 6 bases and J gave up 5 bases, with 13 bases separating them. Germline V gene data show CDR1 as MDHEN and CDR2 as SYDVKM. This CDR3 is built from 13 residues. This CDR3 reads CASRRTVPYGYTF. In DNA form, the CDR3 reads TGTGCCAGCAGGCGGACAGTTCCTTATGGCTACACCTTC.

This clonotype was observed a few times. V usage is TRBV19 and J usage is TRBJ2-6; TRBD1 aligns across 9 bases. In germline, CDR1 is LNHDA, CDR2 SQIVND (reference sequence). This CDR3 contains 16 residues. The V segment lost 5 bases and the J segment 1 base; nucleotides outside the gene matches: 3. CDR3 nucleotides: TGTGCCAGTAGTCCCGGGACAGGGTCTGGGGCCAACGTCCTGACTTTC. Amino acid sequence: CASSPGTGSGANVLTF.

The chain couples TRBV5-1 to TRBJ2-5; D may match TRBD1 or TRBD2 (5 bases each). Germline V gives CDR1 SGHRS, CDR2 YFSETQ. The CDR3 is 16 residues long. V lost 2 bases and J 2 bases, leaving 16 bases between the germline ends. The CDR3 region has the DNA TGCGCCAGCAGCTTCGGGGTCGGACAAGGGCAAGAGACCCAGTACTTC. Amino acids: CASSFGVGQGQETQYF.

The table lists this clonotype with many counts. The chain couples TRBV30 to TRBJ1-5; D is possibly TRBD1 (6 bases). The germline V gene has CDR1 GTSNPN and CDR2 SVGIG (reference sequence). This CDR3 region has 13 residues. V was pared by 2 bases and J by 3 bases, with 8 bases between. CDR3 in amino acids: CAWSTGYNQPQHF. The CDR3 coding sequence is TGTGCCTGGAGTACAGGGTACAATCAGCCCCAGCATTTT.

This clonotype has a handful of counts. V and J are TRBV5-1 and TRBJ2-7, with TRBD1 identical over 10 bases. J was trimmed by 2 bases and V by 4 bases; bases with no gene match: 6. CDR3 length: 15 amino acids. CDR1 and CDR2 (germline): SGHRS, YFSETQ. In DNA form, the CDR3 reads TGCGCCAGCAGCGGCCGGGACAGGGGCCCCTACGAGCAGTACTTC. Its translation is CASSGRDRGPYEQYF.

This clonotype has a count of ten or more. V gene TRBV6-1 combines with J gene TRBJ1-1, with D possibly being TRBD1 (5 bases). With 8 bases removed from V and 1 base from J, the gap between germline ends came to 11 bases. Germline V CDR1 and CDR2: MNHNS, SASEGT. CDR3 length equals 13 residues. The CDR3 DNA reads as TGTGCCAGCGTCGGGGGGGGGAACACTGAAGCTTTCTTT. Its translation: CASVGGGNTEAFF.

This clonotype occurred many times. This CDR3 reads CASSQTGTEQFF. DNA of the CDR3: TGTGCCAGCAGCCAGACCGGGACAGAGCAGTTCTTC. The chain is built from TRBV3-1 and TRBJ2-1, with D perhaps TRBD1 (6 bases). Trimming took off 3 bases at V and 10 bases at J, with 10 bases between the two ends. The V gene's germline CDR1 is LGHDT and CDR2 YNNKEL (reference sequence). The CDR3 length is 12 residues.

The chain employs TRBV5-1 and TRBJ2-3, with D perhaps TRBD1 (5 bases). Germline CDR1 reads SGHRS; CDR2 reads YFSETQ. The CDR3 runs 16 residues. V lost 0 bases and J lost 2, with 13 bases in between. The chain's CDR3 is CASSLGRQTPTDTQYF. The CDR3 DNA follows: TGCGCCAGCAGCTTGGGACGACAGACACCCACAGATACGCAGTATTTT.

The chain carries TRBV5-1 and TRBJ2-1; 7 bases align to TRBD2. This CDR3 is built from 17 residues. V lost 1 base, J lost 7 bases, and 14 bases stayed unmatched. CDR1 is SGHRS and CDR2 is YFSETQ in the germline V gene. The DNA of the CDR3 is TGCGCCAGCAGCTTGACGTCTAGCGGAAAATACAATAATGAGCAGTTCTTC. This gives the protein CASSLTSSGKYNNEQFF.

This clonotype has only one observation. The chain employs TRBV10-1 and TRBJ2-3; D not certain. With 6 bases removed from V and 4 bases from J, the gap between germline ends came to 14 bases. The germline V gene has CDR1 WNHNN and CDR2 SYGVQD (reference sequence). This CDR3 has 14 amino acids. The CDR3 is CASSTADDPDTQYF. DNA of the CDR3: TGCGCCAGCAGCACGGCAGATGACCCAGATACGCAGTATTTT.

This clonotype was picked up a small number of times. The V gene is TRBV19, the J gene TRBJ1-1; D uncertain. V was trimmed by 6 bases and J by 0 bases, leaving 14 bases between them. Germline loops: CDR1 LNHDA, CDR2 SQIVND (reference sequence). This CDR3 contains 15 residues. The CDR3 sequence: CASRLGGQLNTEAFF. The CDR3 DNA sequence: TGTGCCAGTAGGCTCGGAGGTCAACTGAACACTGAAGCTTTCTTT.

This clonotype has only a few counts. This chain joins TRBV4-1 and TRBJ2-3, with 14 bases lining up with TRBD2. CDR3 length: 15 amino acids. V was pared by 3 bases and J by 6 bases, with 2 bases of the junction left unmatched. Looked up from germline, CDR1 is MGHRA and CDR2 is YSYEKL. In DNA form, the CDR3 reads TGCGCCAGCAGCCAGGGACTAGCGGGAGTTGATACGCAGTATTTT. Translation gives CASSQGLAGVDTQYF.

In this sample, this clonotype turned up many times. This sequence joins TRBV15 and TRBJ2-3; D gene uncertain. This CDR3 region has 15 residues. Germline values: CDR1 LNHNV, CDR2 YYDKDF (reference sequence). V gave up 2 bases and J gave up 6 bases, with 15 bases separating them. This CDR3 reads CATSRNPSGGDTQYF. The CDR3 nucleotides are TGTGCCACCAGCAGAAATCCATCAGGTGGGGATACGCAGTATTTT.

The chain combines TRBV24-1 with TRBJ2-2; 7 nucleotides match TRBD2. V lost 7 bases to trimming and J lost 5 bases; unmatched junction nucleotides: 9. Germline lookup yields CDR1 KGHDR and CDR2 SFDVKD. CDR3 size: 15 residues. The CDR3 bases are TGTGCCACCAGCACGGGAGGAAGGATGACCGGGGAGCTGTTTTTT. Translated, it gives CATSTGGRMTGELFF.

The sample holds many counts of this clonotype. This chain connects TRBV4-1 to TRBJ1-2; D possibly corresponds to TRBD1 (5 bases). The length of the CDR3 is 15 residues. Between the trimmed V and J ends, which lost 0 bases and 4 bases, there was a span of 12 bases. CDR1 is MGHRA, CDR2 YSYEKL, per germline. DNA for the CDR3: TGCGCCAGCAGCCAAGATCCGACAGCCCTCTATGGCTACACCTTC. Its translation: CASSQDPTALYGYTF.

In its sample, this clonotype was seen many times. The V and J genes are TRBV18 and TRBJ2-7, with a weak D call TRBD1 (5 bases). In germline, CDR1 is KGHSH, CDR2 LQKENI. CDR3 size: 16 residues. Trimming took off 1 base at V and 0 bases at J, with 13 bases between the two ends. The CDR3 sequence: CASSPRLDTFSYEQYF. The CDR3 DNA follows: TGTGCCAGCTCACCACGGTTGGACACCTTCTCCTACGAGCAGTACTTC. Full variable domain (outside the CDR3, taken from reference TRBV18 and TRBJ2-7): NAGVMQNPRHLVRRRGQEARLRCSPMKGHSHVYWYRQLPEEGLKFMVYLQKENIIDESGMPKERFSAEFPKEGPSILRIQQVVRGDSAAYFCASSPRLDTFSYEQYFGPGTRLTVT.

This clonotype was seen at least ten times. The chain has TRBV18 and TRBJ1-5; TRBD1 is a possible D gene (5 bases). CDR3 length: 16 residues. V was shortened by 2 bases and J by 0 bases, with 11 bases between the two germline ends. From germline, CDR1 is KGHSH and CDR2 LQKENI. DNA of the CDR3: TGTGCCAGCTCACCATCGGGACCTCTTAGCAATCAGCCCCAGCATTTT. It specifies CASSPSGPLSNQPQHF.

The gene calls are TRBV19 and TRBJ2-3; the D is unclear. CDR3 size: 15 residues. CDR1 LNHDA and CDR2 SQIVND come from the germline V gene (reference sequence). V was clipped by 3 bases and J by 2 bases, with 12 bases between them. DNA of the CDR3: TGTGCCAGTAGTATTTTAGGACGGAACACAGATACGCAGTATTTT. This encodes CASSILGRNTDTQYF.